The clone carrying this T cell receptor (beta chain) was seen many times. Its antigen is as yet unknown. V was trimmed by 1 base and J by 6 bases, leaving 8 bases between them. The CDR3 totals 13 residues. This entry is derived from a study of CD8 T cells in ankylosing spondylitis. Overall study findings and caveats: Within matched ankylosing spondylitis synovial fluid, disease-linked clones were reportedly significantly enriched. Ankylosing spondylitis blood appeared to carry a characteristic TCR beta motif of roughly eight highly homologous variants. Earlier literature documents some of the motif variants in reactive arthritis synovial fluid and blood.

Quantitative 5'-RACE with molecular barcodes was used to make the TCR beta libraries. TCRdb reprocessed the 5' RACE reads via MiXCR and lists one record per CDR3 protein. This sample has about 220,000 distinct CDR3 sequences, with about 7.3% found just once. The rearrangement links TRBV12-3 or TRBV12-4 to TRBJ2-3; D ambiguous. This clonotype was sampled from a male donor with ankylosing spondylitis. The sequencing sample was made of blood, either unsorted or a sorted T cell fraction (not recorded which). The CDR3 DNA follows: TGTGCCAGCAGTTTAGGGGCTGGGGATACGCAGTATTTT. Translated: CASSLGAGDTQYF.